The 4 T cell receptor beta chains listed next were all sequenced from one sample in a study of T cells in Graves' hyperthyroidism and ophthalmopathy. Researchers took RNA transcripts and amplified the TCR beta CDR3 regions from them. In the first-round RT-PCR of the TCR CDR3, the HTBI primer set was used. TCRdb independently ran MiXCR on the multiplex PCR reads; one entry per CDR3 protein. The data show hundreds of thousands of distinct CDR3 sequences, roughly a sixth seen once. What was sequenced was blood. Every receptor here comes from a woman in her thirties or forties with Graves' ophthalmopathy.

In this sample, this clonotype turned up many times. The chain is built from TRBV6-1 and TRBJ2-4; D unresolved. The V gene lost 5 bases and the J gene lost 0 bases, with 8 bases spanning the gap. CDR1 is MNHNS and CDR2 is SASEGT in the germline V gene. This CDR3 contains 14 residues. CDR3 nucleotide sequence: TGTGCCAGCAGTCAAGACGGAGCCAAAAACATTCAGTACTTC. Translation: CASSQDGAKNIQYF.

The rearrangement joins TRBV6-1 to TRBJ2-7; 12 nucleotides align to TRBD1. The CDR3 spans 18 residues. CDR1 is MNHNS, CDR2 SASEGT, per germline. With 6 bases clipped from V and 0 bases from J, the junction kept 12 bases outside the gene matches. CDR3 amino acids: CASRPGQGARRSSYEQYF. Written as DNA, the CDR3 is TGTGCCAGCAGACCGGGACAGGGGGCACGGAGGAGCTCCTACGAGCAGTACTTC.

This clonotype came up a few times. The chain has TRBV20-1 and TRBJ2-1; D unclear. The length of the CDR3 is 13 residues. Germline V gives CDR1 DFQATT, CDR2 SNEGSKA (reference sequence). The V end was cut by 0 bases, the J end by 4 bases, with 7 bases between. The CDR3 reads CSAREVNYNEQFF. CDR3 DNA: TGCAGTGCTAGAGAGGTAAATTACAATGAGCAGTTCTTC.

The sample holds many counts of this clonotype. This CDR3 fails to terminate in the conserved phenylalanine or tryptophan, so it likely reflects a read error. The DNA is left out, because the CDR3 cannot be placed on it with certainty; the CDR3 is given as TCRdb lists it. J is TRBJ1-2 and V is TRBV2. Per the germline V gene, CDR1 is SNHLY and CDR2 is FYNNEI. Counting both end residues, the CDR3 totals 10 amino acids. The CDR3 loop reads CASTVLAGTL.